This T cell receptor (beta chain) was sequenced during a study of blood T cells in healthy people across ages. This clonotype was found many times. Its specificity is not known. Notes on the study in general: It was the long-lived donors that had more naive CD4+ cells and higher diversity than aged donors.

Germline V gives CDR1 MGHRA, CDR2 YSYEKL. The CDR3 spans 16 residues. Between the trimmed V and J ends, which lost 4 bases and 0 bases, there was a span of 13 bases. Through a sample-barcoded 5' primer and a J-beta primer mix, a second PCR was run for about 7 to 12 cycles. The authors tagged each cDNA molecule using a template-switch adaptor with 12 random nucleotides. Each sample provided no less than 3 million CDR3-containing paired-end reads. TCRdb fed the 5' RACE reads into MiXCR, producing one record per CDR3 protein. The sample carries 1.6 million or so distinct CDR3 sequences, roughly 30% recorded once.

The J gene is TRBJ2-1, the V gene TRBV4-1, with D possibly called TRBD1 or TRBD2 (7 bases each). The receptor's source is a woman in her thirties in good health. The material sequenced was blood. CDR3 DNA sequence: TGCGCCAGCAGCCTCCCAGGGGGGGCCTCCTACAATGAGCAGTTCTTC. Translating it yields CASSLPGGASYNEQFF.